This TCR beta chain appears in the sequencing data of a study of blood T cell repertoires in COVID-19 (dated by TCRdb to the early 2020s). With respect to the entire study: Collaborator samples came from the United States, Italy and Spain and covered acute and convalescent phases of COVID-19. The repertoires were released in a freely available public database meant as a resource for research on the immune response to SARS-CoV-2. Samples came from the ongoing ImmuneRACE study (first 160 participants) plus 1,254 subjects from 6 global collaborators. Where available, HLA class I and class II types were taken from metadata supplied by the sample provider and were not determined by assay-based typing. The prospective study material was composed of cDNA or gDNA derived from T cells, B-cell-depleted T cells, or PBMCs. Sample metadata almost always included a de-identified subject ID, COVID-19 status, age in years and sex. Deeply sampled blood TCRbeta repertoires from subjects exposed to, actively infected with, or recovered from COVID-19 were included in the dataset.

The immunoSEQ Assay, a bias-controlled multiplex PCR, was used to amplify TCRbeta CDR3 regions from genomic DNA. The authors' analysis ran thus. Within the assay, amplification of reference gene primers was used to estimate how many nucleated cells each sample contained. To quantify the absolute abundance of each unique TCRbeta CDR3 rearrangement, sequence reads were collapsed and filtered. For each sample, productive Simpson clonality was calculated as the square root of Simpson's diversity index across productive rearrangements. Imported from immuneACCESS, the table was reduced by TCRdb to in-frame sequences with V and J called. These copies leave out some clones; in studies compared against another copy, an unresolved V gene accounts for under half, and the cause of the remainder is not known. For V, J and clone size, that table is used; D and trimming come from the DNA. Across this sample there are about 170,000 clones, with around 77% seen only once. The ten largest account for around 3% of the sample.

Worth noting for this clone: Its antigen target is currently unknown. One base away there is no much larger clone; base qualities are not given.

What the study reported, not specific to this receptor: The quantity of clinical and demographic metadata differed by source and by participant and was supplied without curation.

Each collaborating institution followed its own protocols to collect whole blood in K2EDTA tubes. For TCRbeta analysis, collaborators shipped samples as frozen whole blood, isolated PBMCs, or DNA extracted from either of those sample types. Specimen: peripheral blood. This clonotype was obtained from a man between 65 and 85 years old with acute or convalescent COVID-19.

The CDR3 reads CASSLLTPNQPQHF. Read as DNA, the sequence is TGTGCCAGCAGTCTACTGACACCTAATCAGCCCCAGCATTTT. The rearranged chain carries TRBV28 and TRBJ1-5, with the D gene not clear enough to name. Relative to germline, V is 5 bases shorter and J is 4 bases shorter, with 12 bases between their ends. The cysteine opens and the phenylalanine closes a CDR3 of 14 amino acids. Only the CDR3 DNA stays, 42 bases, in frame from base 1. CDR1 and CDR2 were assigned from the germline V gene as MDHEN and SYDVKM. The full variable domain, with segments outside the CDR3 supplied by the reference TRBV28 and TRBJ1-5 proteins, appears as DVKVTQSSRYLVKRTGEKVFLECVQDMDHENMFWYRQDPGLGLRLIYFSYDVKMKEKGDIPEGYSVSREKKERFSLILESASTNQTSMYLCASSLLTPNQPQHFGDGTRLSIL.